Listed here are 3 T cell receptor beta chains from one sample, sequenced in a study of T cell repertoires in cytomegalovirus infection. MiXCR, applied by TCRdb to the reads, yields one record per CDR3 protein. The data show about 490,000 distinct CDR3 sequences, about 30% seen once. Sequencing was performed on PBMCs. The receptors were sampled from a human donor in good health (CMV status not recorded). Some clones in this sample may be carry-over from other donors' samples.

J is TRBJ2-3 and V is TRBV20-1; possible D gene TRBD2, 5 bases. The CDR3 is 14 amino acids. The germline gives CDR1 DFQATT, CDR2 SNEGSKA (reference sequence). Trimming removed 0 bases from V and 7 bases from J, with 14 bases in between. The CDR3 sequence is CSARDKLAGYTQYF. CDR3 nucleotides: TGCAGTGCTAGAGATAAGCTAGCTGGGTATACGCAGTATTTT.

The CDR3 reads CASSLAAGAYEQFF. As DNA, the CDR3 is TGTGCCAGCAGCTTGGCCGCAGGGGCCTATGAGCAGTTCTTC. The J gene is TRBJ2-1, the V gene TRBV5-4, with D possibly matching TRBD1 (6 bases). The V and J ends lost 0 bases and 8 bases respectively, with 12 bases between them. CDR3 size: 14 residues. CDR1 is SGHNT and CDR2 is YYREEE in the germline V gene (reference sequence).

This clonotype was seen just once. The chain links TRBV4-3 to TRBJ2-1, with a tentative D call TRBD2 (5 bases). Germline V CDR1 and CDR2: LGHNA, YSLEER. The CDR3 loop spans 14 amino acids. V was clipped by 1 base and J by 4 bases, with 8 bases between them. The CDR3 is CASSQGRTYNEQFF. The CDR3 coding sequence is TGCGCCAGCAGCCAAGGACGGACTTACAATGAGCAGTTCTTC.